Listed below are T cell receptor beta chains from one sample, sequenced in a study of blood T cell repertoires in COVID-19. Libraries were prepared by immunoSEQ multiplex PCR; TCRdb keeps only in-frame clonotypes and omits some of them. The sample holds under 25,000 clones, roughly 88% seen once. The sequencing sample was made of peripheral blood. The receptors shown here come from a human donor in a cohort sampled during active COVID-19. Both conserved end residues are part of each CDR3. The order of the fields is J gene, CDR3 length, D gene, V gene, CDR3 DNA, CDR3 protein. D genes are given only for firm matches.

TRBJ2-1 | 18 | TRBD1 | TRBV3-1/TRBV3-2 | TGTGCCAGCAGCCAAGAGTCACTTCCTACGGACAGGTACAATGAGCAGTTCTTC | CASSQESLPTDRYNEQFF
TRBJ1-5 | 15 | NA | TRBV2 | TGTGCCAGCAGTGAAGGGACATGGGGCAATCAGCCCCAGCATTTT | CASSEGTWGNQPQHF
TRBJ2-1 | 14 | NA | TRBV5-6 | TGTGCCAGCAGCTTGCGGCGGGATTGGTATGAGCAGTTCTTC | CASSLRRDWYEQFF
TRBJ2-4 | 15 | NA | TRBV5-1 | TGCGCCAGCACGCTTGGGGCGTTGGCCAAAAACATTCAGTACTTC | CASTLGALAKNIQYF
TRBJ1-1 | 16 | NA | TRBV5-1 | TGCGCCAGCAGCCGGTCCCAGGGCCTTATGAACACTGAAGCTTTCTTT | CASSRSQGLMNTEAFF
TRBJ2-7 | 13 | NA | TRBV10-2 | TGCGCCAGCAGCCGGACAGTAGGAGCCGAGCAGTACTTC | CASSRTVGAEQYF
TRBJ2-3 | 16 | TRBD2 | TRBV3-1/TRBV3-2 | TGTGCCAGCAGTCCTAGCGGGAGGGGCGGCACAGATACGCAGTATTTT | CASSPSGRGGTDTQYF
TRBJ2-2 | 15 | TRBD1 | TRBV5-4 | TGTGCCAGCAGCTTTACAGGGGCAAACACCGGGGAGCTGTTTTTT | CASSFTGANTGELFF
TRBJ1-5 | 16 | TRBD1 | TRBV27 | TGTGCCAGCAGTTTGACAGGGTCATATAGCAATCAGCCCCAGCATTTT | CASSLTGSYSNQPQHF
TRBJ2-2 | 13 | NA | TRBV6-5 | TGTGCCAGCACGAGCCAATTCACCGGGGAGCTGTTTTTT | CASTSQFTGELFF
TRBJ1-6 | 14 | NA | TRBV20-1 | TGCAGTGCTAGTAGCGGGTTCGGTAATTCACCCCTCCACTTT | CSASSGFGNSPLHF
TRBJ1-3 | 16 | TRBD1 | TRBV6-5 | TGTGCCAGCAGTTACACCGGACAGGGGTCTGGAAACACCATATATTTT | CASSYTGQGSGNTIYF
TRBJ1-5 | 17 | TRBD1 | TRBV27 | TGTGCCAGCAGTTTAAGCCCGACAGGGAAAAGGGTTCAGCCCCAGCATTTT | CASSLSPTGKRVQPQHF
TRBJ1-1 | 13 | NA | TRBV10-3 | TGTGCCATCACCCCAGTCGCGAACACTGAAGCTTTCTTT | CAITPVANTEAFF
TRBJ1-2 | 13 | TRBD1 | TRBV24-1 | TGTGCCACCAGTGATTACAGGGGGCTCGGCTACACCTTC | CATSDYRGLGYTF
TRBJ1-2 | 14 | NA | TRBV11-2 | TGTGCCAGCAGCACGACTTTTTCTAACTATGGCTACACCTTC | CASSTTFSNYGYTF